Listed here are 10 T cell receptor beta chains from one sample, sequenced in a study of blood T cell repertoires in COVID-19. This table comes from immunoSEQ multiplex PCR, and its TCRdb copy is limited to in-frame clones, with some not included. The data hold 180,000 or so clones, with around 85% observed a single time. Sample: peripheral blood. These receptors were obtained from a woman aged 55-75 years with acute or convalescent COVID-19.

This clone was observed a single time. The CDR3 here is CAWSGFGTQYF. The CDR3 nucleotides are TGTGCCTGGAGTGGGTTCGGGACCCAGTACTTC. The J gene is TRBJ2-5, the V gene TRBV30, with D hard to call. Trimming stripped 1 base from V and 7 bases from J, with 7 bases between. The CDR3 sequence is 11 residues long. In germline, CDR1 is GTSNPN, CDR2 SVGIG (reference sequence).

The chain is built from TRBV30 and TRBJ2-7, with 11 positions matching TRBD1. The germline CDR1 and CDR2 sequences are GTSNPN and SVGIG (reference sequence). The CDR3 covers 15 residues. V was clipped by 8 bases and J by 3 bases; unmatched bases: 12. DNA of the CDR3: TGTGCCAGCGAGGCACGGGACAGGGGGAGCTACGAGCAGTACTTC. Translated: CASEARDRGSYEQYF.

This chain uses TRBV11-2 with TRBJ1-1; 8 nucleotides match TRBD1. The CDR3 runs to 18 residues. Unmatched junction bases numbered 14, after V lost 5 bases and J lost 0 bases. Germline V gene data show CDR1 as SGHAT and CDR2 as FQNNGV. The CDR3, as DNA: TGTGCCAGCAGCCCTCAGACAGGGGTAAGGGCAATGAACACTGAAGCTTTCTTT. Translated: CASSPQTGVRAMNTEAFF.

The CDR3 spells CAGNFCRLEGPPNYENQPQHF. The CDR3 nucleotides are TGTGCCGGCAACTTTTGTCGTTTGGAGGGCCCCCCGAATTACGAGAATCAGCCCCAGCATTTT. This chain connects TRBV12-1 to TRBJ1-5. TRBV12-1 is noted as a pseudogene. The CDR3 totals 21 residues.

The rearrangement uses TRBV7-2 and TRBJ2-5; possibly TRBD2 for D (5 bases). The CDR3 length is 15 residues. Trimming shortened V by 2 bases and J by 7 bases, and 17 bases separated the two germline ends. Germline CDR1 reads SGHTA; CDR2 reads FQGNSA. The DNA for the CDR3 is TGTGCCAGCAGCTTAAACCCGGCTAGCCTGGTGACCCAGTACTTC. Its protein product is CASSLNPASLVTQYF.

This chain joins TRBV19 and TRBJ2-3, with TRBD2 identical over 9 bases. CDR1 and CDR2 (germline): LNHDA, SQIVND (reference sequence). V was clipped by 6 bases and J by 1 base; unmatched bases: 5. The CDR3 consists of 15 residues. CDR3 DNA: TGTGCCAGTAGAGGGACTAGCTGGGGCACAGATACGCAGTATTTT. Its protein is CASRGTSWGTDTQYF.

This sequence joins TRBV5-4 and TRBJ1-1, with D perhaps matching TRBD1 (5 bases). Looked up from germline, CDR1 is SGHNT and CDR2 is YYREEE (reference sequence). The CDR3 runs 12 residues. V was clipped by 4 bases and J by 4 bases, with 8 bases between them. The CDR3, as DNA: TGTGCCAGCAGCCGGGGGGGCACTGAAGCTTTCTTT. This translates into CASSRGGTEAFF.

This chain uses TRBV5-1 with TRBJ1-1, with D hard to call. CDR3 length equals 14 residues. In germline, CDR1 is SGHRS, CDR2 YFSETQ. The V end was cut by 5 bases, the J end by 6 bases, with 17 bases between. This chain's CDR3 is CASRPSGGSSEAFF. The CDR3 nucleotides are TGCGCCAGCAGACCATCCGGAGGATCTTCTGAAGCTTTCTTT.

In its sample, this clone was seen a few times. This sequence joins TRBV4-1 and TRBJ2-7, with 12 bases that match TRBD2. The germline CDR1 and CDR2 sequences are MGHRA and YSYEKL. The CDR3 sequence is 16 residues long. Trimming at V came to 6 bases and at J to 4 bases, leaving 10 bases not matched to a gene. The CDR3 nucleotides are TGCGCCAGCAGATGGACTAGCGGGGCTGGCCCGTACGAGCAGTACGTC. As protein: CASRWTSGAGPYEQYV.

This chain links TRBV30 with TRBJ2-2; the match to TRBD1 covers 8 bases. The CDR3 contains 13 residues. Germline V gene sequence: CDR1 GTSNPN, CDR2 SVGIG (reference sequence). Unmatched junction bases numbered 6, after V lost 4 bases and J lost 8 bases. Here the CDR3 reads CAWTGQGRGELFF. CDR3 sequence (DNA): TGTGCCTGGACCGGACAGGGCCGTGGGGAGCTGTTTTTT.